This entry lists 21 T cell receptor beta chains sequenced from one sample in a study of post-analysis software for immune sequencing data (dated by TCRdb to about 2015). What the authors observed across the whole study: Patients showed significantly higher frequencies than controls for five TRBV segments, among them TRBV5-6, TRBV5-1 and TRBV20-1.

The receptor library was made with PCR. The reads were generated on an Illumina HiSeq 2500. To reduce PCR and sequencing biases, unique molecular identifiers were incorporated into the TCR beta cDNA libraries. The public reads were reprocessed in TCRdb via fastp at Q25 and MiXCR, keeping in-frame beta chains. CDR3 protein sequences are deduplicated, and each keeps its most common genes and DNA. The sample records some 450,000 distinct CDR3 sequences, nearly 45% of which are singletons. The ten largest clones add up to 9.5% to 13% of the sample. These receptors' targets are unknown. Material for sequencing was blood. Every receptor here comes from a girl aged 5-17 years with multiple sclerosis.

The V gene is TRBV27, the J gene TRBJ2-3, with unresolved D. Germline lookup yields CDR1 MNHEY and CDR2 SMNVEV (reference sequence). The CDR3 spans 14 residues. The V and J ends lost 6 bases and 5 bases respectively, with 15 bases between them. CDR3 bases: TGTGCCAGCAGACGAGCGTCAGGTGTAGATACGCAGTATTTT. This sequence encodes CASRRASGVDTQYF.

The table lists this clonotype with a count of one. The chain employs TRBV7-2 and TRBJ2-4; D not resolved. The J call may be mistaken, given a closer DNA end match to TRBJ2-7. Germline V gene data show CDR1 as SGHTA and CDR2 as FQGNSA. There are 14 residues in the CDR3. Here the CDR3 DNA reads TGTACCAGCAGTCAGATTAGGACGGGTTACGAGCAGTACTTC. Amino acid sequence: CTSSQIRTGYEQYF.

The chain has TRBV7-9 and TRBJ1-4; D gene uncertain. The CDR3 has 14 amino acids. CDR1 and CDR2 from the germline V gene are SEHNR and FQNEAQ (reference sequence). Trimming cost V 5 bases and J 5 bases, with 12 bases left between them. CDR3 sequence (DNA): TGTGCCAGCAGCCAGGACGGAGACAATGAAAAACTGTTTTTT. This gives the protein CASSQDGDNEKLFF.

This clonotype has more than one count but fewer than ten. The rearrangement links TRBV5-1 to TRBJ2-7, with 13 bases matching TRBD2. The V gene's germline CDR1 is SGHRS and CDR2 YFSETQ. The J segment lost 0 bases and the V segment lost 4 bases, leaving 7 bases of the junction unmatched. This CDR3 comprises 17 residues. The CDR3 bases are TGCGCCAGCAGCCCGGGACTAGCGGGGCTTTCCTCCTACGAGCAGTACTTC. It translates to CASSPGLAGLSSYEQYF.

The V and J genes are TRBV28 and TRBJ2-7; 10 bases are a match to TRBD1. With V trimmed by 4 bases and J by 9 bases, 12 bases remained unmatched. Germline values: CDR1 MDHEN, CDR2 SYDVKM. There are 15 residues in the CDR3. This CDR3 reads CASSSWTGGGSWQYF. CDR3 in DNA: TGTGCCAGCAGTTCCTGGACAGGGGGGGGATCTTGGCAGTACTTC.

The rearrangement uses TRBV11-2 and TRBJ1-2; D gene uncertain. V lost 1 base to trimming and J lost 1 base, with 7 bases between them. The CDR3 is 14 amino acids. Germline V gene data show CDR1 as SGHAT and CDR2 as FQNNGV. CDR3 sequence (DNA): TGTGCCAGCAGCTTAGTCGGTAATAACTATGGCTACACCTTC. Translation: CASSLVGNNYGYTF.

Of note for this clonotype: An end of the junction does not agree with germline; a read error may underlie this. The J gene is TRBJ2-7, the V gene TRBV28; 9 bases are shared with TRBD1. CDR1 MDHEN and CDR2 SYDVKM come from the germline V gene. This CDR3 is built from 15 residues. CDR3 nucleotide sequence: TGTACCAGCAGCCTAAGGACAGGGGCACCATACGAGCAGTACTTC. Protein: CTSSLRTGAPYEQYF.

The rearrangement joins TRBV12-3 or TRBV12-4 to TRBJ1-5; tentatively, D is TRBD1 (5 bases). The CDR3 runs to 14 residues. V lost 6 bases and J 5 bases, leaving 14 bases between the germline ends. The CDR3 reads CASSPWGADQPQHF. The DNA for the CDR3 is TGTGCCAGCAGCCCCTGGGGCGCGGATCAGCCCCAGCATTTT.

The chain employs TRBV20-1 and TRBJ2-5, with D perhaps matching TRBD1 or TRBD2 (5 bases each). Deletions cut 6 bases from V and 4 bases from J, with 12 bases between. The CDR3 extends over 12 amino acids. Germline assignment: CDR1 DFQATT and CDR2 SNEGSKA (reference sequence). CDR3 bases: TGCAGTGCAGCCAGGGAGCGAGAGACCCAGTACTTC. This sequence encodes CSAARERETQYF.

The genes are TRBV7-9 and TRBJ1-2, with D unresolved. Germline V lookup: CDR1 SEHNR, CDR2 FQNEAQ (reference sequence). CDR3 size: 14 residues. Trimming pared 1 base from V and 4 bases from J, leaving 10 bases between. The CDR3 reads CASSLERAIYGYTF. In DNA, the CDR3 is TGTGCCAGCAGCTTAGAAAGGGCTATCTATGGCTACACCTTC.

This clonotype has a single count. Here the CDR3 reads CSVSLLAGVGETQYF. In DNA, the CDR3 is TGCAGTGTCTCTTTACTAGCGGGAGTAGGAGAGACCCAGTACTTC. The J gene is TRBJ2-5, the V gene TRBV20-1, with 11 nucleotides matching TRBD2. Germline V CDR1 and CDR2: DFQATT, SNEGSKA (reference sequence). V shed 7 bases, J shed 4 bases, and the junction held 11 bases outside the gene matches. CDR3 size: 15 residues.

V is TRBV9 and J is TRBJ1-6, with 7 bases aligning to TRBD1. This CDR3 is 16 amino acids long. CDR1 and CDR2 (germline): SGDLS, YYNGEE. Trimming at V came to 4 bases and at J to 5 bases, leaving 9 bases not matched to a gene. The chain's CDR3 is CASSSRDSANNSPLHF. The CDR3 nucleotides are TGTGCCAGCAGCTCCCGGGACAGCGCTAATAATTCACCCCTCCACTTT.

This rearrangement joins TRBV20-1 to TRBJ2-4, with TRBD1 identical over 7 bases. The CDR3 contains 11 residues. Trimming cost V 5 bases and J 14 bases; bases outside gene matches: 9. Per the germline V gene, CDR1 is DFQATT and CDR2 is SNEGSKA (reference sequence). The CDR3 here is CSARQGVGKYF. For the CDR3, the DNA is TGCAGTGCTCGACAGGGTGTGGGAAAGTACTTC.

The rearrangement links TRBV20-1 to TRBJ2-4; 7 nucleotides agree with TRBD1. The J segment lost 5 bases and the V segment lost 3 bases, leaving 10 bases of the junction unmatched. The CDR3 covers 15 residues. Germline values: CDR1 DFQATT, CDR2 SNEGSKA (reference sequence). CDR3 amino acids: CSASPGQSRENIQYF. The CDR3 bases are TGCAGTGCTAGCCCGGGACAGTCAAGAGAAAACATTCAGTACTTC.

The genes are TRBV7-2 and TRBJ1-1; D perhaps matches TRBD1 (5 bases). The germline gives CDR1 SGHTA, CDR2 FQGNSA. This CDR3 region has 13 residues. The V and J ends lost 8 bases and 8 bases respectively, with 18 bases between them. The CDR3 DNA reads TGTGCCAGCCAAAGTCAGGGAATGGTGGAAGCTTTCTTT. Its translation is CASQSQGMVEAFF.

This clonotype was seen at least ten times. The V call is TRBV29-1, the J call TRBJ2-1; D ambiguous. This CDR3 spans 11 amino acids. Germline CDR1 is SQVTM and CDR2 is ANQGSEA. Trimming left V 7 bases short and J 9 bases short, with 13 bases between. CDR3 in DNA: TGCAGCGCCGGACCCGCGAGTGAGCAGTTCTTC. Translated, it gives CSAGPASEQFF.

This chain links TRBV10-3 with TRBJ2-1, with TRBD2 matching 7 bases. Germline CDR1 ENHRY, CDR2 SYGVKD. There are 14 residues in the CDR3. Trimming at V came to 5 bases and at J to 7 bases, leaving 8 bases not matched to a gene. CDR3 nucleotide sequence: TGTGCCATCAGTCCCGGGACTACAACGAATGAGCAGTTCTTC. Translated, it gives CAISPGTTTNEQFF.

This clonotype was seen a few times. This rearrangement joins TRBV5-1 to TRBJ2-7, with 10 nucleotides matching TRBD2. Unmatched junction bases numbered 2, after V lost 1 base and J lost 10 bases. The CDR3 spans 12 residues. Per the germline V gene, CDR1 is SGHRS and CDR2 is YFSETQ. In nucleotides, the CDR3 is TGCGCCAGCAGCTTGCCTAGCGGGAGACAGTACTTC. It translates to CASSLPSGRQYF.

The table lists this clonotype with a few counts. The chain employs TRBV29-1 and TRBJ2-3; the D is unclear. Germline CDR1 reads SQVTM; CDR2 reads ANQGSEA. V shed 8 bases and J shed 6 bases, with 12 bases lying between them. This CDR3 is 11 amino acids long. In nucleotides, the CDR3 is TGCAGCATCCTAGTCGGGGATACGCAGTATTTT. This gives the protein CSILVGDTQYF.

The genes are TRBV20-1 and TRBJ1-5; D is unclear. V lost 2 bases and J lost 4, with 27 bases in between. This CDR3 has 19 residues. Germline CDR1 is DFQATT and CDR2 is SNEGSKA (reference sequence). The CDR3 loop is CSARPVPAARSPLNQPQHF. The CDR3 DNA sequence: TGCAGTGCTAGACCGGTCCCGGCGGCACGCTCTCCCCTGAATCAGCCCCAGCATTTT.

This clonotype has just one count. This chain links TRBV6-5 with TRBJ1-4; D ambiguous. Germline CDR1 and CDR2: MNHEY and SVGAGI. V was clipped by 5 bases and J by 1 base, with 8 bases between them. This CDR3 is built from 14 residues. CDR3 region: CASSPTLTNEKLFF. CDR3 bases: TGTGCCAGCAGTCCGACCCTAACTAATGAAAAACTGTTTTTT.